This TCR beta chain stems from a study of blood T cells in healthy people across ages. This clonotype was detected a few times. Sample-barcoded 5' priming and a J-beta primer mix drove a second PCR of roughly 7 to 11 cycles. TCRdb passed the 5' RACE reads through MiXCR, listing each CDR3 protein once. The sample lists about 560,000 distinct CDR3 sequences, 25% to 35% occurring once. This CDR3 has 15 residues. CDR1 SGHKS and CDR2 YYEKEE come from the germline V gene (reference sequence). Trimming cost V 2 bases and J 4 bases; bases outside gene matches: 4. The same data also went into a second study, on T cells of mothers and their children.

This chain connects TRBV5-5 to TRBJ2-3, with 10 bases lining up with TRBD2. Sequencing was done on a sample of blood. This TCR derives from a boy aged 2-15 years in good health. DNA of the CDR3: TGTGCCAGCAGCTTAGCGGGGGGGCTGCCAGATACGCAGTATTTT. Its translation is CASSLAGGLPDTQYF.